Each of the 20 T cell receptor beta chains below was sequenced from the same sample in a study of T cells in Graves' hyperthyroidism and ophthalmopathy. It was RNA transcripts that yielded the amplified TCR beta CDR3 regions. The HTBI primer set drove a first-round RT-PCR of the TCR CDR3. TCRdb itself ran the multiplex PCR reads through MiXCR, one entry per CDR3 protein. The repertoire has some 500,000 distinct CDR3 sequences, around 15% of them found once; the top ten carry around 17%. The sample comprised blood. Receptors originate from a woman aged 18-29 years with Graves' hyperthyroidism.

This clonotype was seen at least ten times. The chain uses TRBV2 and TRBJ2-2; 8 bases agree with TRBD2. The CDR3 contains 16 residues. Losses at the gene ends were 4 bases for V and 0 bases for J; bases not matched to a gene: 4. In germline, CDR1 is SNHLY, CDR2 FYNNEI. CDR3 nucleotides: TGTGCCAGCAGTGTCGGACTAGCCCCGAACACCGGGGAGCTGTTTTTT. This translates into CASSVGLAPNTGELFF. Full variable domain (outside the CDR3, taken from reference TRBV2 and TRBJ2-2): EPEVTQTPSHQVTQMGQEVILRCVPISNHLYFYWYRQILGQKVEFLVSFYNNEISEKSEIFDDQFSVERPDGSNFTLKIRSTKLEDSAMYFCASSVGLAPNTGELFFGEGSRLTVL.

The chain combines TRBV25-1 with TRBJ1-2; D is unresolved. V lost 1 base to trimming and J lost 8 bases, with 8 bases between them. The CDR3 sequence is 12 residues long. The germline V gene has CDR1 MGHDK and CDR2 SYGVNS. The CDR3 sequence is CASSESARGYTF. The CDR3 bases are TGTGCCAGCAGTGAATCAGCCAGGGGCTACACCTTC.

This clonotype was counted at least ten times. V is TRBV7-6 and J is TRBJ1-1; D gene unclear. The germline V gene encodes CDR1 SGHVS and CDR2 FNYEAQ. Trimming took off 3 bases at V and 0 bases at J, with 8 bases between the two ends. The CDR3 totals 14 residues. CDR3: CASSLGLMNTEAFF. DNA for the CDR3: TGTGCCAGCAGCTTGGGATTAATGAACACTGAAGCTTTCTTT.

This clonotype has more than one count but fewer than ten. The rearrangement uses TRBV20-1 and TRBJ2-1; TRBD2 agrees at 7 bases. The germline V gene encodes CDR1 DFQATT and CDR2 SNEGSKA (reference sequence). The CDR3 sequence is 17 residues long. Trimming at V came to 6 bases and at J to 0 bases, leaving 14 bases not matched to a gene. The CDR3 bases are TGCAGTGCCAAATGGGCTAGCGGCATGAGCTCCTACAATGAGCAGTTCTTC. Translated: CSAKWASGMSSYNEQFF.

V gene TRBV3-1 combines with J gene TRBJ2-6, with D maybe TRBD2 (5 bases). The length of the CDR3 is 16 residues. Per the germline V gene, CDR1 is LGHDT and CDR2 is YNNKEL (reference sequence). Deletions cut 3 bases from V and 4 bases from J, with 13 bases between. The CDR3 sequence: CASSQGGSPGANVLTF. In DNA, the CDR3 is TGTGCCAGCAGCCAGGGCGGGTCGCCCGGGGCCAACGTCCTGACTTTC.

This clonotype was seen only once. V usage is TRBV4-2 and J usage is TRBJ2-7, with 9 bases fitting TRBD2. V lost 3 bases to trimming and J lost 5 bases; unmatched junction nucleotides: 5. This CDR3 comprises 14 residues. Germline V CDR1 and CDR2: LGHNA, YNFKEQ. The CDR3 reads CASSHDSGSNEQYF. The CDR3 nucleotides are TGTGCCAGCAGCCATGATAGCGGGAGTAACGAGCAGTACTTC.

The rearrangement joins TRBV13 to TRBJ2-2; 8 bases match TRBD1. Germline V gives CDR1 PRHDT, CDR2 FYEKMQ (reference sequence). The CDR3 loop spans 16 amino acids. Germline trimming cut 5 bases from V and 3 bases from J; bases unmatched to any gene: 8. This chain's CDR3 is CASSPAGGGDTGELFF. The CDR3 DNA sequence: TGTGCCAGCAGCCCTGCAGGGGGCGGGGACACCGGGGAGCTGTTTTTT.

At least ten counts were recorded for this clonotype. This sequence joins TRBV6-1 and TRBJ2-5; 13 bases are shared with TRBD2. The CDR3 runs to 16 residues. Trimming took 5 bases from V and 5 from J; bases not matched to a gene: 8. Germline lookup yields CDR1 MNHNS and CDR2 SASEGT. The chain's CDR3 is CASSKGLAGPRETQYF. CDR3 coding DNA: TGTGCCAGCAGTAAGGGACTAGCGGGACCCCGGGAGACCCAGTACTTC.

This chain joins TRBV11-2 and TRBJ2-3; 11 bases align to TRBD2. This CDR3 has 16 amino acids. V lost 5 bases, J lost 5 bases, and 9 bases stayed unmatched. Germline V gene lookup returns CDR1 SGHAT and CDR2 FQNNGV. The CDR3 loop is CASSRQLAGAGDTQYF. In DNA, the CDR3 is TGTGCCAGCAGCCGCCAACTAGCGGGAGCTGGAGATACGCAGTATTTT.

This clonotype was picked up many times. This chain links TRBV11-2 with TRBJ2-7; D is unclear. V was trimmed by 1 base and J by 2 bases, leaving 12 bases between them. The CDR3 consists of 15 residues. The germline V gene encodes CDR1 SGHAT and CDR2 FQNNGV. The CDR3 DNA reads as TGTGCCAGCAGCTTAGCGTTGTCTAACACCTACGAGCAGTACGTC. It yields the protein CASSLALSNTYEQYV.

This clonotype was counted a few times. The chain carries TRBV24-1 and TRBJ2-7; no clear D. V shed 4 bases and J shed 6 bases, with 12 bases lying between them. The CDR3 contains 13 residues. Germline assignment: CDR1 KGHDR and CDR2 SFDVKD. CDR3 nucleotide sequence: TGTGCCACCAGTGACCCGCCAGCCGTCGAGCAGTACTTC. Translating it yields CATSDPPAVEQYF.

This clonotype was recorded many times. The rearrangement joins TRBV24-1 to TRBJ1-4, with 7 bases identical to TRBD1. There are 16 residues in the CDR3. Germline-derived CDR1 and CDR2 are KGHDR and SFDVKD. V lost 4 bases to trimming and J lost 6 bases; unmatched junction nucleotides: 10. The CDR3 DNA reads as TGTGCCACCAGTGACCCCGACAGGGACTCTGATGAAAAACTGTTTTTT. Its translation: CATSDPDRDSDEKLFF.

This clonotype was found a few times. The chain has TRBV29-1 and TRBJ1-2, with a weak D call TRBD1 (6 bases). Trimming took 4 bases from V and 6 from J, leaving 15 bases between them. This CDR3 is built from 13 residues. In germline, CDR1 is SQVTM, CDR2 ANQGSEA. In DNA form, the CDR3 reads TGCAGCGTTGGGGGGGGGGCGTGGAATGGCTACACCTTC. It specifies CSVGGGAWNGYTF.

This clonotype was recorded at least ten times. The rearrangement joins TRBV27 to TRBJ2-1; 10 bases map to TRBD2. The CDR3 extends over 14 amino acids. The V segment lost 8 bases and the J segment 3 bases; nucleotides outside the gene matches: 4. Germline V gives CDR1 MNHEY, CDR2 SMNVEV (reference sequence). The CDR3 protein is CASWVAGGYNEQFF. Written as DNA, the CDR3 is TGTGCCAGCTGGGTAGCGGGAGGCTACAATGAGCAGTTCTTC.

This clonotype was found a few times. The chain links TRBV6-1 to TRBJ2-7; a possible D gene is TRBD1 (6 bases). V shed 3 bases and J shed 4 bases, with 16 bases lying between them. This CDR3 contains 15 residues. In germline, CDR1 is MNHNS, CDR2 SASEGT. CDR3 bases: TGTGCCAGCAGTGACTATCGGACAGTTTCTTACGAGCAGTACTTC. Amino acid sequence: CASSDYRTVSYEQYF.

This clonotype was counted at least ten times. The chain combines TRBV2 with TRBJ1-2, with D unresolved. This CDR3 is built from 14 residues. V lost 3 bases and J lost 2, with 10 bases in between. CDR1 is SNHLY and CDR2 is FYNNEI in the germline V gene. In DNA, the CDR3 is TGTGCCAGCAGTGACATAACTGGAAACTATGGCTACACCTTC. Residues: CASSDITGNYGYTF.

The chain combines TRBV5-4 with TRBJ2-1; tentative D call: TRBD1 (5 bases). Germline assignment: CDR1 SGHNT and CDR2 YYREEE (reference sequence). There are 15 residues in the CDR3. The V end was cut by 6 bases, the J end by 6 bases, with 19 bases between. The CDR3 region has the DNA TGTGCCAGCAAACCCGAAGCAGGGTACGGCAATGAGCAGTTCTTC. The encoded protein is CASKPEAGYGNEQFF.

This clonotype was found many times. The chain recombines TRBV30 with TRBJ2-1; 10 bases match TRBD1. In germline, CDR1 is GTSNPN, CDR2 SVGIG (reference sequence). Losses at the gene ends were 2 bases for V and 3 bases for J; bases not matched to a gene: 4. CDR3 size: 15 residues. The CDR3: CAWSLGQGVYNEQFF. Here the CDR3 DNA reads TGTGCCTGGAGTTTAGGACAGGGGGTCTACAATGAGCAGTTCTTC.

This clonotype was seen at least ten times. The chain has TRBV19 and TRBJ1-5; unclear D gene. From germline, CDR1 is LNHDA and CDR2 SQIVND (reference sequence). The CDR3 sequence is 15 residues long. Trimming removed 0 bases at V and 2 bases at J, with 8 bases between. In DNA form, the CDR3 reads TGTGCCAGTAGTATAGATGACGGGGGCAATCAGCCCCAGCATTTT. Amino acids: CASSIDDGGNQPQHF.

The table lists this clonotype with many counts. This sequence joins TRBV7-3 and TRBJ2-1, with 8 bases that match TRBD2. Germline trimming cut 5 bases from V and 7 bases from J; bases unmatched to any gene: 10. This CDR3 region has 15 residues. Germline V gives CDR1 SGHTA, CDR2 FQGTGA. This CDR3 is CASSLGGAGWNEQFF. The DNA for the CDR3 is TGTGCCAGCAGCCTCGGGGGGGCGGGATGGAATGAGCAGTTCTTC.